Sequencing of this T cell receptor beta chain was carried out in a study of cytomegalovirus exposure and HLA in healthy donors. The germline V gene has CDR1 MDHEN and CDR2 SYDVKM. V was pared by 10 bases and J by 1 base, with 10 bases of the junction left unmatched. The CDR3 is 14 residues long. With 60 Vbeta and 13 Jbeta primers, the PCR was carried out. Profiled with immunoSEQ multiplex PCR; TCRdb holds only in-frame clones, not every one. The repertoire holds about 100,000 clones, with over 70% as singletons. About this clone itself: Its antigen is undetermined.

The study, taken as a whole, reports: Cytomegalovirus-associated TCR beta chains were listed, numbering roughly 150. The number of N-insertions in an Asian-associated ancestry cluster was reportedly below the 666-donor mean in a later analysis. TCR beta chain V- and J-gene trimming was linked, in a later analysis, to a missense variant in DCLRE1C. Sequencing likely generated an artifact that appeared as a cluster of highly shared sequence variants.

The clonotype comes from a man aged 50-60 years in good health and CMV-seronegative. The sample comprised PBMCs. The rearrangement joins TRBV28 to TRBJ2-7; 7 bases align to TRBD2. In nucleotides, the CDR3 is TGTGCCACCTCGGGAGGAGGTCGTTCCTACGAGCAGTACTTC. Encoded protein: CATSGGGRSYEQYF.